Each of the 5 T cell receptor beta chains below was sequenced from the same sample in a study of blood T cell repertoires in COVID-19. The data were produced by immunoSEQ multiplex PCR, yet TCRdb's version contains in-frame clones alone and is incomplete. The data show roughly 180,000 clones, around 85% seen once. Material: peripheral blood. The origin of the receptors is a man between 60 and 75 years old who had recovered from COVID-19.

J is TRBJ2-7 and V is TRBV4-1; TRBD2 agrees at 9 bases. The J segment lost 5 bases and the V segment lost 4 bases, leaving 9 bases of the junction unmatched. Per the germline V gene, CDR1 is MGHRA and CDR2 is YSYEKL. The CDR3 spans 15 residues. CDR3 sequence: CASSPRSLAGNEQYF. CDR3 in DNA: TGCGCCAGCAGCCCCCGGTCGCTAGCGGGGAACGAGCAGTACTTC.

This chain connects TRBV6-5 to TRBJ1-2, with 7 bases fitting TRBD1. There are 14 residues in the CDR3. Germline CDR1 MNHEY, CDR2 SVGAGI. Trimming took 2 bases from V and 6 from J; bases not matched to a gene: 6. This CDR3 reads CASSYGSTGDGYTF. The CDR3 coding sequence is TGTGCCAGCAGTTACGGATCAACAGGGGATGGCTACACCTTC.

This clone came up once. J is TRBJ1-2 and V is TRBV19; D uncertain. The V gene lost 5 bases and the J gene lost 4 bases, with 17 bases spanning the gap. The CDR3 loop spans 15 amino acids. Germline CDR1 LNHDA, CDR2 SQIVND (reference sequence). CDR3 region: CASSPLNVIVYGYTF. The CDR3 nucleotides read TGTGCCAGTAGTCCGCTGAATGTAATAGTCTATGGCTACACCTTC.

This chain uses TRBV2 with TRBJ1-2; maybe TRBD1 (5 bases). Germline CDR1 reads SNHLY; CDR2 reads FYNNEI. Trimming cost V 0 bases and J 0 bases, with 8 bases left between them. The CDR3 has 15 residues. The CDR3 DNA is TGTGCCAGCAGTGAAGCATCGACAGCTAACTATGGCTACACCTTC. Residues: CASSEASTANYGYTF. The variable domain in full, with the rest retrieved from reference TRBV2 and TRBJ1-2, is EPEVTQTPSHQVTQMGQEVILRCVPISNHLYFYWYRQILGQKVEFLVSFYNNEISEKSEIFDDQFSVERPDGSNFTLKIRSTKLEDSAMYFCASSEASTANYGYTFGSGTRLTVV.

This clone showed up just once. V usage is TRBV9 and J usage is TRBJ1-1, with a possible D match to TRBD1 (5 bases). V was cut by 4 bases and J by 1 base, with 14 bases left in between. In germline, CDR1 is SGDLS, CDR2 YYNGEE. The CDR3 consists of 15 residues. The CDR3, as DNA: TGTGCCAGCAGCCCCAGCGGGGGGGAGAACACTGAAGCTTTCTTT. Its protein is CASSPSGGENTEAFF.